Listed here is a single TCR beta chain. Clones were read by immunoSEQ multiplex PCR, and TCRdb kept only the in-frame ones, dropping some. The data hold about 140,000 clones, with over 80% observed a single time. These data are taken from a study of blood T cell repertoires in COVID-19. Trimming at V came to 5 bases and at J to 5 bases, leaving 2 bases not matched to a gene. The length of the CDR3 is 13 residues. Germline values: CDR1 ENHRY, CDR2 SYGVKD. Study members were between roughly 18 and 89 years old and lived in 25 or so US regions. Donors were grouped by their self-reported clinical history. The sequenced sample was PBMCs or T cells enriched from blood (not recorded which). V usage is TRBV10-3 and J usage is TRBJ1-2; 10 bases agree with TRBD1. The source is a man in his 70s who had been exposed to COVID-19. The CDR3 DNA follows: TGTGCCATCAGTAAGGACAGGGGGTATGGCTACACCTTC. As protein: CAISKDRGYGYTF.